The 31 T cell receptor beta chains below were found in one sample sequenced in a study of shared T cell receptors in the human thymus. Data came from immunoSEQ multiplex PCR; TCRdb stores just in-frame clones and leaves some out. The sample lists approximately 660,000 clones, 85% to 90% occurring once. These same records also appear under a second study, on human thymus T cells.

The specimen was thymocytes. These TCRs come from a boy under two years old with a congenital heart defect.

The chain carries TRBV7-9 and TRBJ2-7, with D hard to call. The CDR3 is 15 amino acids. Trimming pared 2 bases from V and 2 bases from J, leaving 13 bases between. Germline CDR1 is SEHNR and CDR2 is FQNEAQ (reference sequence). The CDR3 bases are TGTGCCAGCAGCTTATCGCCAGCGCCTACCTACGAGCAGTACTTC. As protein: CASSLSPAPTYEQYF.

The rearrangement uses TRBV4-1 and TRBJ2-3; maybe TRBD2 (6 bases). The CDR3 is made up of 16 amino acids. Trimming pared 7 bases from V and 2 bases from J, leaving 19 bases between. Germline V gene data show CDR1 as MGHRA and CDR2 as YSYEKL. The CDR3 here is CASKRGPPRDTDTQYF. The DNA for the CDR3 is TGCGCCAGCAAAAGGGGCCCCCCGCGGGACACAGATACGCAGTATTTT.

Points on this clone: The same CDR3 arises from other DNA sequences in this sample as well. J is TRBJ2-1 and V is TRBV6-1; D not certain. Trimming removed 3 bases from V and 0 bases from J, with 9 bases in between. The CDR3 spans 15 residues. CDR1 is MNHNS, CDR2 SASEGT, per germline. The chain's CDR3 is CASSDRGSSYNEQFF. In DNA, the CDR3 is TGTGCCAGCAGTGACCGCGGTAGCTCCTACAATGAGCAGTTCTTC.

There are a few counts of this clone. The chain has TRBV21-1 and TRBJ1-5; the table's D call of TRBD1 was not tested on the DNA. TRBV21-1 has pseudogene status. The CDR3 contains 14 residues. The CDR3, as DNA: TGTGCCAGCAGCGCACAGGCTAGCAATCAGCCCCAGCATTTT. It translates to CASSAQASNQPQHF.

The chain joins TRBV19 to TRBJ2-1, with 10 bases lining up with TRBD2. The CDR3 has 16 residues. V shed 1 base, J shed 0 bases, and the junction held 0 bases outside the gene matches. CDR1 and CDR2 from the germline V gene are LNHDA and SQIVND (reference sequence). This CDR3 reads CASSIGTSGSYNEQFF. The CDR3 coding sequence is TGTGCCAGTAGTATAGGGACTAGCGGCTCCTACAATGAGCAGTTCTTC.

This rearrangement joins TRBV19 to TRBJ2-7; 7 positions agree with TRBD2. The junction had 7 bases not matched to a gene; V was cut back by 3 bases and J by 2 bases. The CDR3 sequence is 15 residues long. Germline-derived CDR1 and CDR2 are LNHDA and SQIVND (reference sequence). Here the CDR3 DNA reads TGTGCCAGTAGTATCGGGGCTAGCGGTACCTACGAGCAGTACTTC. It codes for CASSIGASGTYEQYF.

The J gene is TRBJ1-2, the V gene TRBV28; D is undetermined. CDR3 length equals 17 residues. Per the germline V gene, CDR1 is MDHEN and CDR2 is SYDVKM. Trimming pared 5 bases from V and 3 bases from J, leaving 22 bases between. The CDR3 here is CASSPRVRDSHDYGYTF. The DNA of the CDR3 is TGTGCCAGCAGTCCAAGGGTTCGGGATTCACACGACTATGGCTACACCTTC.

The CDR3: CASSLGRAATRTYQETQYF. CDR3 nucleotide sequence: TGTGCCAGCAGCTTAGGCCGAGCGGCTACCCGTACGTACCAAGAGACCCAGTACTTC. The rearrangement joins TRBV13 to TRBJ2-5; maybe TRBD2 (5 bases). This CDR3 comprises 19 residues. With 0 bases removed from V and 0 bases from J, the gap between germline ends came to 20 bases. The germline V gene encodes CDR1 PRHDT and CDR2 FYEKMQ (reference sequence).

The CDR3 loop is CASSHESTGWGETQYF. The CDR3 nucleotides are TGTGCCAGCAGCCACGAGTCAACAGGCTGGGGAGAGACCCAGTACTTC. The rearrangement links TRBV5-8 to TRBJ2-5; perhaps TRBD1 as D (5 bases). V lost 4 bases and J lost 4, with 20 bases in between. This CDR3 region has 16 residues. Germline V gives CDR1 SGHTS, CDR2 YDEGEE.

The V and J genes are TRBV27 and TRBJ1-5; TRBD1 is a possible D gene (6 bases). This CDR3 has 16 residues. With 0 bases removed from V and 1 base from J, the gap between germline ends came to 10 bases. Germline CDR1 reads MNHEY; CDR2 reads SMNVEV (reference sequence). DNA of the CDR3: TGTGCCAGCAGTTTATCCAGCAGGGGCAGCAATCAGCCCCAGCATTTT. Its translation is CASSLSSRGSNQPQHF.

This chain uses TRBV14 with TRBJ2-1; the match to TRBD2 covers 7 bases. The CDR3 runs to 16 residues. Per germline, CDR1 SGHDN and CDR2 FVKESK. With 1 base clipped from V and 8 bases from J, the junction kept 11 bases outside the gene matches. CDR3 nucleotides: TGTGCCAGCAGCCAAGGGCGGAGCGGGATTTACTATGAGCAGTTCTTC. This gives the protein CASSQGRSGIYYEQFF. Full variable domain (missing parts from reference TRBV14 and TRBJ2-1): EAGVTQFPSHSVIEKGQTVTLRCDPISGHDNLYWYRRVMGKEIKFLLHFVKESKQDESGMPNNRFLAERTGGTYSTLKVQPAELEDSGVYFCASSQGRSGIYYEQFFGPGTRLTVL.

The chain has TRBV27 and TRBJ2-7; 8 bases are a match to TRBD1. Germline values: CDR1 MNHEY, CDR2 SMNVEV (reference sequence). This CDR3 is built from 16 residues. Trimming cost V 2 bases and J 3 bases; bases outside gene matches: 9. The CDR3 coding sequence is TGTGCCAGCAGTTTAAGAGGGGGACAGGCCCTCTACGAGCAGTACTTC. This codes for CASSLRGGQALYEQYF.

This chain joins TRBV28 and TRBJ2-7, with TRBD2 identical over 10 bases. Germline CDR1 is MDHEN and CDR2 is SYDVKM. There are 16 residues in the CDR3. J lost 2 bases, V lost 6 bases, and 10 bases had no gene match. CDR3 amino acids: CASRGTRGTSAYEQYF. The DNA of the CDR3 is TGTGCCAGCAGGGGTACCAGGGGGACTAGCGCCTACGAGCAGTACTTC.

V is TRBV6-1 and J is TRBJ2-1; possibly TRBD2 for D (6 bases). The CDR3 is 21 residues long. In germline, CDR1 is MNHNS, CDR2 SASEGT. V was pared by 1 base and J by 2 bases, with 27 bases between. CDR3 sequence: CASSEVVSNWGEARTYNEQFF. CDR3 DNA: TGTGCCAGCAGTGAAGTAGTGTCAAACTGGGGGGAAGCGAGAACCTACAATGAGCAGTTCTTC.

V gene TRBV19 combines with J gene TRBJ2-3; 7 nucleotides align to TRBD2. In germline, CDR1 is LNHDA, CDR2 SQIVND (reference sequence). Trimming removed 2 bases from V and 1 base from J; junction bases left unmatched: 9. CDR3 length equals 17 residues. CDR3 in amino acids: CASSISSSSGGTDTQYF. DNA of the CDR3: TGTGCCAGTAGTATAAGTTCCTCTAGCGGCGGCACAGATACGCAGTATTTT.

The V call is TRBV6-7, the J call TRBJ1-1; D remains unclear. TRBV6-7 is sorted into the ORF group, with uncertain function. This CDR3 comprises 10 residues. The V end lost 7 bases, the J end lost 8 bases, and 8 bases lay between the germline ends. The CDR3 sequence is CASNTIEAFF. DNA for the CDR3: TGTGCCAGCAATACTATCGAAGCTTTCTTT.

This sequence joins TRBV19 and TRBJ1-2, with a tentative D call TRBD1 (6 bases). Per the germline V gene, CDR1 is LNHDA and CDR2 is SQIVND (reference sequence). Trimming took off 5 bases at V and 8 bases at J, with 9 bases between the two ends. CDR3 length: 11 amino acids. CDR3 protein: CASSFGQGYTF. CDR3 DNA sequence: TGTGCCAGTAGTTTTGGACAGGGCTACACCTTC.

This sequence joins TRBV18 and TRBJ2-3; 8 positions agree with TRBD2. Germline V gives CDR1 KGHSH, CDR2 LQKENI. V shed 2 bases and J 0 bases; nucleotides not matched to a gene: 4. The CDR3 runs to 16 residues. CDR3 nucleotides: TGTGCCAGCTCACCAGCTAGCGGGCAGAGCACAGATACGCAGTATTTT. Protein product: CASSPASGQSTDTQYF.

The rearrangement uses TRBV6-1 and TRBJ1-5; 9 bases map to TRBD1. Trimming took 1 base from V and 7 from J; bases not matched to a gene: 2. Germline CDR1 reads MNHNS; CDR2 reads SASEGT. CDR3 length: 14 amino acids. CDR3 sequence (DNA): TGTGCCAGCAGTGAAGGGGACAGGGACCAGCCCCAGCATTTT. This gives the protein CASSEGDRDQPQHF.

The chain uses TRBV28 and TRBJ2-3; perhaps TRBD2 as D (6 bases). V was cut by 4 bases and J by 0 bases, with 23 bases left in between. The CDR3 is made up of 19 amino acids. Germline V lookup: CDR1 MDHEN, CDR2 SYDVKM. CDR3 region: CASSSPFSGAEGSTDTQYF. As DNA, the CDR3 is TGTGCCAGCAGTTCCCCCTTTAGCGGAGCAGAGGGGAGCACAGATACGCAGTATTTT.

J is TRBJ2-7 and V is TRBV18; 14 bases fit TRBD2. CDR3 length: 20 amino acids. Losses at the gene ends were 3 bases for V and 6 bases for J; bases not matched to a gene: 19. The germline gives CDR1 KGHSH, CDR2 LQKENI. DNA for the CDR3: TGTGCCAGCTCACCCCCTTCGGCACCCGGCGGGACTAGCGGGAGTGGCGAGCAGTACTTC. Amino acid sequence: CASSPPSAPGGTSGSGEQYF.

As DNA, the CDR3 is TGTGCCAGCAGCTTAGTAGCAAGGGGACTAGCGGGAGTTTATGAGCAGTTCTTC. This gives the protein CASSLVARGLAGVYEQFF. The chain couples TRBV11-2 to TRBJ2-1; 14 positions agree with TRBD2. The germline CDR1 and CDR2 sequences are SGHAT and FQNNGV. The junction had 10 bases not matched to a gene; V was cut back by 1 base and J by 8 bases. There are 18 residues in the CDR3.

The rearrangement uses TRBV2 and TRBJ1-5; D remains unclear. The germline gives CDR1 SNHLY, CDR2 FYNNEI. Trimming removed 5 bases from V and 4 bases from J, with 6 bases in between. The CDR3 loop spans 12 amino acids. CDR3 nucleotide sequence: TGTGCCAGCAGTTTAGAGAATCAGCCCCAGCATTTT. Translating gives CASSLENQPQHF.

The DNA for the CDR3 is TGTGCCAGAAGTTATCTAGGTCGGAGATCCTACGAGCAGTACTTC. It encodes CARSYLGRRSYEQYF. V gene TRBV5-3 combines with J gene TRBJ2-7; D is uncertain. TRBV5-3 is filed as an ORF, its function uncertain. V was cut by 5 bases and J by 1 base, with 16 bases left in between. The CDR3 has 15 amino acids.

The genes are TRBV4-1 and TRBJ2-5; 11 nucleotides agree with TRBD1. The ends lost 0 bases at V and 4 bases at J; junction bases unmatched: 4. The CDR3 has 16 residues. The germline CDR1 and CDR2 sequences are MGHRA and YSYEKL. The CDR3 region has the DNA TGCGCCAGCAGCCAAGAGATGGGGACAGGGGGAGAGACCCAGTACTTC. Translation gives CASSQEMGTGGETQYF.

V is TRBV13 and J is TRBJ2-1; D might be TRBD2 (6 bases). Germline lookup yields CDR1 PRHDT and CDR2 FYEKMQ (reference sequence). V was cut by 6 bases and J by 0 bases, with 15 bases left in between. This CDR3 has 16 amino acids. DNA for the CDR3: TGTGCCAGCAGTCATACGGGGGAGAGCTCCTACAATGAGCAGTTCTTC. This translates into CASSHTGESSYNEQFF.

The rearrangement joins TRBV6-1 to TRBJ2-1, with D unresolved. V gave up 6 bases and J gave up 5 bases, with 17 bases separating them. CDR1 and CDR2 from the germline V gene are MNHNS and SASEGT. The CDR3 length is 15 residues. The CDR3 reads CASSPRYPPHNEQFF. The CDR3 DNA reads TGTGCCAGCAGCCCCAGGTATCCCCCCCACAATGAGCAGTTCTTC.

The chain combines TRBV28 with TRBJ2-5, with D unclear. The CDR3 has 12 residues. The germline V and J ends were trimmed by 8 bases and 3 bases, with 10 bases remaining between them. Germline CDR1 reads MDHEN; CDR2 reads SYDVKM. In nucleotides, the CDR3 is TGTGCCAGCCGCAACAGAGAAGAGACCCAGTACTTC. Protein product: CASRNREETQYF.

The chain is built from TRBV4-2 and TRBJ2-1, with D maybe TRBD2 (6 bases). Between the trimmed V and J ends, which lost 2 bases and 4 bases, there was a span of 24 bases. The germline V gene encodes CDR1 LGHNA and CDR2 YNFKEQ. CDR3 length: 19 residues. CDR3 sequence (DNA): TGTGCCAGCAGCCAAAACGGGGGAGAACGGGAGCCGGGTTACAATGAGCAGTTCTTC. This encodes CASSQNGGEREPGYNEQFF.

The genes are TRBV27 and TRBJ1-1; D remains ambiguous. Deletions cut 5 bases from V and 4 bases from J, with 11 bases between. CDR3 length equals 13 residues. Germline-derived CDR1 and CDR2 are MNHEY and SMNVEV (reference sequence). The CDR3 nucleotides read TGTGCCAGCAGTCCCGGCGGGAGCACTGAAGCTTTCTTT. Translated: CASSPGGSTEAFF.

The chain is built from TRBV7-5 and TRBJ2-1; the table assigns TRBD2, which was not confirmed against the DNA. TRBV7-5 is a pseudogene locus. The CDR3 sequence is 14 residues long. Here the CDR3 DNA reads TGTGCCGTTCGGTGCGGGGAGGGTTACAATGAGCAGTTCTTC. Its protein product is CAVRCGEGYNEQFF.